This T cell receptor (beta chain) was retrieved from a study of CD8+CD57+ T cells in acquired aplastic anemia. The wider study: Average DNA yield from sorted CD4+ and CD8+ cells was about 3 ug. There were about 10.8 million reads, on average, for CD4+ cells from healthy donors.

V dropped 5 bases and J dropped 8; count of bases not matched to a gene: 14. Germline CDR1 reads SGHAT; CDR2 reads FQNNGV. CDR3 length: 16 residues. CDR3 and TCR beta VDJ profiling relied on genomic DNA as the template. One entry per CDR3 protein, called by TCRdb with MiXCR from the reads. The sample carries a few hundred thousand distinct CDR3 sequences, under 80% recorded once. This chain uses TRBV11-2 with TRBJ2-4, with 8 bases identical to TRBD1. Sequencing used sorted CD4+, CD8+, or CD8+CD57+ T cells (not recorded which) from PBMCs. This sequence originates from a human donor in good health, serving as a control. CDR3 nucleotide sequence: TGTGCCAGCAGCCGAAGCGACAGGGGTGAAGTAGACATTCAGTACTTC. This encodes CASSRSDRGEVDIQYF.